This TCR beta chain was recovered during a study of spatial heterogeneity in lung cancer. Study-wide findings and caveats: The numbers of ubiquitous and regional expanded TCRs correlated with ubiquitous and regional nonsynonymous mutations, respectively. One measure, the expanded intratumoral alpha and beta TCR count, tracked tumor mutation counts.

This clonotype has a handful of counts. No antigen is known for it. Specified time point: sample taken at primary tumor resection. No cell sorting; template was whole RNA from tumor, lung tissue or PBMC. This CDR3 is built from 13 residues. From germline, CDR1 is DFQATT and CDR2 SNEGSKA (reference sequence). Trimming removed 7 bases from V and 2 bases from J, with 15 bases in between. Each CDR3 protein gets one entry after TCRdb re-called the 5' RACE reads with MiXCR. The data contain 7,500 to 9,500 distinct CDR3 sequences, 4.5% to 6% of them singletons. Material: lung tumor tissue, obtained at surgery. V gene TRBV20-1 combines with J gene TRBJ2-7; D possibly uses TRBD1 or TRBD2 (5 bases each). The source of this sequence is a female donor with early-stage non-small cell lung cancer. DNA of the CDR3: TGCAGTGGACATCTAGAGGGGACCTACGAGCAGTACTTC. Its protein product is CSGHLEGTYEQYF.